The following is a TCR beta chain sequence with its context. The ends were cut back, 0 bases at V and 4 bases at J, with 14 bases in the middle. The germline V gene encodes CDR1 SGDLS and CDR2 YYNGEE. There are 15 residues in the CDR3. RNA amounts of about 0.45 to 1 ug underwent reverse transcription with random hexamers. One entry per CDR3 protein, called by TCRdb with MiXCR from the immunoSEQ multiplex PCR reads. The table shows some 130,000 distinct CDR3 sequences, with more than 85% occurring only once. This sample is part of a study of CD8 T cells in Susac syndrome. Looking at the study overall: Eight or nine of the sequenced Susac syndrome patients were in remission, and six had active disease. Blood was drawn from patients with Susac syndrome. At that point, they were therapy-naive, on corticosteroids, or on intravenous immunoglobulin alone.

Susac syndrome patients met recently defined diagnostic criteria for definite or probable disease. The receptor's source is a human donor with Susac syndrome. Sequenced material: CD8+ T cells from PBMCs. The gene calls are TRBV9 and TRBJ2-7; a weak D match, TRBD2 (6 bases). CDR3 sequence: CASSVGERELYEQYF. The CDR3 nucleotides read TGTGCCAGCAGCGTAGGGGAACGGGAGCTTTACGAGCAGTACTTC.